The clone carrying this T cell receptor (beta chain) was detected only once. The sample comes from a study of blood T cell repertoires in COVID-19. Across the study: Sites across the United States, Italy and Spain contributed samples from acute and convalescent COVID-19. T cells, B-cell-depleted T cells, or PBMCs supplied cDNA or gDNA.

How the authors handled the data: The assay estimated nucleated cells by amplifying reference gene primers. The data were produced by immunoSEQ multiplex PCR, yet TCRdb's version contains in-frame clones alone and is incomplete. That table furnishes V, J and clone size, whereas the DNA furnished D and trimming. The sample yields about 150,000 clones, approximately 80% seen once. Trimming took off 9 bases at V and 2 bases at J, with 7 bases between the two ends. The germline V gene encodes CDR1 MNHNY and CDR2 SVGAGI (reference sequence). The CDR3 extends over 11 amino acids. The rearrangement links TRBV6-6 to TRBJ1-2; the D is unclear. The sample was peripheral blood. This receptor was taken from a woman aged 50 to 60 with acute or convalescent COVID-19. The CDR3 region has the DNA TGTGCCAGTTCACAGAACTATGGCTACACCTTC. Translated, it gives CASSQNYGYTF.